Shown below are 10 T cell receptor beta chains from a single sample sequenced in a study of shared clonotypes between healthy human individuals. Sequenced by immunoSEQ multiplex PCR; TCRdb stores in-frame clones only, minus some. Of 2 million to 2.5 million clones in the sample, nearly 97% were seen once. Sequenced input: naive CD4+ T cells sorted from blood. Indicated subset: CD45RA+ positively selected. All receptors come from a man aged 18 to 30 in good health.

The CDR3 sequence: CACPLAGDTNEKLFF. CDR3 sequence (DNA): TGTGCCTGTCCCCTGGCTGGCGATACTAATGAAAAACTGTTTTTT. The chain employs TRBV30 and TRBJ1-4; D is uncertain. The V end lost 6 bases, the J end lost 2 bases, and 16 bases lay between the germline ends. Germline-derived CDR1 and CDR2 are GTSNPN and SVGIG (reference sequence). The CDR3 is 15 amino acids.

This clone was counted once. The rearrangement joins TRBV5-6 to TRBJ2-1, with TRBD2 identical over 11 bases. Germline-derived CDR1 and CDR2 are SGHDT and YYEEEE. Trimming took 6 bases from V and 5 from J; bases not matched to a gene: 7. This CDR3 contains 15 residues. CDR3 bases: TGTGCCAGCACCAATCCGGGACTAGCGGACAATGAGCAGTTCTTC. This codes for CASTNPGLADNEQFF.

This chain uses TRBV5-4 with TRBJ1-2; tentatively, D is TRBD1 (5 bases). V gave up 4 bases and J gave up 6 bases, with 22 bases separating them. Germline assignment: CDR1 SGHNT and CDR2 YYREEE (reference sequence). The CDR3 extends over 16 amino acids. The CDR3 reads CASSPRDRPGSDGYTF. CDR3 coding DNA: TGTGCCAGCAGCCCACGTGATCGCCCAGGGAGCGATGGCTACACCTTC.

The J gene is TRBJ1-2, the V gene TRBV20-1, with 7 bases lining up with TRBD1. From germline, CDR1 is DFQATT and CDR2 SNEGSKA (reference sequence). The CDR3 has 11 residues. J lost 6 bases, V lost 8 bases, and 6 bases had no gene match. The chain's CDR3 is CSLRGIDGYTF. The DNA for the CDR3 is TGCAGTCTCAGGGGGATTGATGGCTACACCTTC.

The gene calls are TRBV30 and TRBJ2-7, with D perhaps assigned TRBD1 or TRBD2 (5 bases each). CDR1 is GTSNPN and CDR2 is SVGIG in the germline V gene (reference sequence). The CDR3 length is 12 residues. Deletions cut 8 bases from V and 0 bases from J, with 11 bases between. The CDR3 loop is CARDLNSYEQYF. The CDR3 DNA reads as TGTGCCAGGGACCTAAACTCCTACGAGCAGTACTTC.

This chain uses TRBV19 with TRBJ1-2, with D unclear. The length of the CDR3 is 15 residues. Trimming took off 4 bases at V and 0 bases at J, with 12 bases between the two ends. CDR1 and CDR2 from the germline V gene are LNHDA and SQIVND (reference sequence). The CDR3 spells CASSRALLSNYGYTF. CDR3 nucleotides: TGTGCCAGTAGTAGAGCCCTCCTATCTAACTATGGCTACACCTTC.

The rearrangement links TRBV9 to TRBJ2-2; 7 bases map to TRBD1. Germline trimming cut 4 bases from V and 6 bases from J; bases unmatched to any gene: 12. There are 16 residues in the CDR3. CDR1 is SGDLS, CDR2 YYNGEE, per germline. Here the CDR3 reads CASSPPWTGISGELFF. The CDR3 DNA reads as TGTGCCAGCAGCCCACCTTGGACAGGAATATCCGGGGAGCTGTTTTTT.

CDR3 region: CASSSPFEGGYTF. In nucleotides, the CDR3 is TGTGCCAGCAGTTCCCCCTTTGAGGGTGGCTACACCTTC. The genes are TRBV28 and TRBJ1-2; D gene unclear. Trimming cost V 4 bases and J 7 bases, with 13 bases left between them. The CDR3 spans 13 residues. Germline V gene data show CDR1 as MDHEN and CDR2 as SYDVKM.

The genes are TRBV30 and TRBJ2-3; no reliable D call. In germline, CDR1 is GTSNPN, CDR2 SVGIG (reference sequence). The CDR3 covers 11 residues. Trimming removed 3 bases from V and 5 bases from J, with 6 bases in between. CDR3: CAWRSGDTQYF. As DNA, the CDR3 is TGTGCCTGGAGGTCGGGAGATACGCAGTATTTT. The variable domain in full, with the rest retrieved from reference TRBV30 and TRBJ2-3, is SQTIHQWPATLVQPVGSPLSLECTVEGTSNPNLYWYRQAAGRGLQLLFYSVGIGQISSEVPQNLSASRPQDRQFILSSKKLLLSDSGFYLCAWRSGDTQYFGPGTRLTVL.

The chain couples TRBV11-2 to TRBJ2-3, with 9 positions matching TRBD2. The V and J ends lost 5 bases and 2 bases, in that order; junction bases with no gene match: 8. Germline CDR1 reads SGHAT; CDR2 reads FQNNGV. This CDR3 has 16 amino acids. The DNA of the CDR3 is TGTGCCAGCAGCACCTTAGCGGGGGTGGCCACAGATACGCAGTATTTT. This sequence encodes CASSTLAGVATDTQYF.